Following are 16 T cell receptor beta chains from one sample sequenced in a study of T cell responses to AZD1222 COVID-19 vaccine. Generated by immunoSEQ multiplex PCR, the TCRdb table keeps only in-frame clones and is missing some. Among 60,000 or so clones listed, roughly 84% were seen once. The input for sequencing was peripheral blood, taken on day 0 of AZD1222 vaccination. The source is an adult in good health.

The table lists this clone with a few counts. The V call is TRBV24-1, the J call TRBJ2-2; D gene ambiguous. With 9 bases removed from V and 2 bases from J, the gap between germline ends came to 15 bases. CDR3 length equals 15 residues. Per the germline V gene, CDR1 is KGHDR and CDR2 is SFDVKD. The CDR3 DNA sequence: TGTGCCACCTCCCGGGCAGTAGCTAACACCGGGGAGCTGTTTTTT. It translates to CATSRAVANTGELFF.

The chain combines TRBV19 with TRBJ2-7; D possibly matches TRBD1 or TRBD2 (5 bases each). The CDR3 is 14 residues long. The V gene's germline CDR1 is LNHDA and CDR2 SQIVND (reference sequence). V shed 4 bases and J shed 2 bases, with 12 bases lying between them. The CDR3 DNA is TGTGCCAGTAGTAGTGGGACGGAAACCTACGAGCAGTACTTC. Translation gives CASSSGTETYEQYF.

V gene TRBV7-8 combines with J gene TRBJ2-5; 8 bases agree with TRBD1. The V gene's germline CDR1 is SGHVS and CDR2 FQNEAQ. CDR3 length: 15 residues. The V gene end was trimmed by 6 bases and the J gene end by 4 bases; junction bases not matched to a gene: 10. The CDR3, as DNA: TGTGCCAGCAGTTCTTCATACAGGGGGACAGAGACCCAGTACTTC. As protein: CASSSSYRGTETQYF.

The V call is TRBV10-2, the J call TRBJ2-1; D perhaps matches TRBD2 (5 bases). Germline CDR1 reads WSHSY; CDR2 reads SAAADI. V shed 0 bases and J shed 8 bases, with 11 bases lying between them. The CDR3 has 14 amino acids. The DNA of the CDR3 is TGCGCCAGCAGTGAGTCGAATCTGGGAGATGAGCAGTTCTTC. This translates into CASSESNLGDEQFF.

Written as DNA, the CDR3 is TGTGCCAGCTCATCTTTGAGCTCGAGCGGCTCCTACGAGCAGTACTTC. It codes for CASSSLSSSGSYEQYF. The V and J genes are TRBV18 and TRBJ2-7, with D possibly being TRBD2 (5 bases). Germline V gene data show CDR1 as KGHSH and CDR2 as LQKENI. The CDR3 sequence is 16 residues long. Deletions cut 5 bases from V and 0 bases from J, with 17 bases between.

The table lists this clone with a few counts. This chain connects TRBV2 to TRBJ1-1, with unresolved D. The CDR3 length is 12 residues. The V and J ends lost 0 bases and 10 bases respectively, with 9 bases between them. The germline V gene encodes CDR1 SNHLY and CDR2 FYNNEI. This CDR3 reads CASSEARERAFF. CDR3 bases: TGTGCCAGCAGTGAAGCCAGAGAGAGAGCTTTCTTT.

This clone has just one count. The V call is TRBV18, the J call TRBJ1-1, with TRBD1 as a possible D gene (5 bases). CDR1 and CDR2 (germline): KGHSH, LQKENI. Trimming left V 8 bases short and J 0 bases short, with 16 bases between. The CDR3 covers 15 residues. CDR3 in amino acids: CASLQRGGMNTEAFF. The CDR3 DNA follows: TGTGCCAGCCTACAACGGGGGGGGATGAACACTGAAGCTTTCTTT.

The chain combines TRBV27 with TRBJ2-2; D remains unclear. This CDR3 is built from 12 residues. In germline, CDR1 is MNHEY, CDR2 SMNVEV (reference sequence). Trimming cost V 1 base and J 6 bases, with 3 bases left between them. CDR3 DNA sequence: TGTGCCAGCAGTTTATTAGCCGGGGAGCTGTTTTTT. This codes for CASSLLAGELFF.

This clone was picked up one time. CDR3 bases: TGTGCCAGCAGCTTTACCCCTCGGGGGAGAGGCCTCAATCAGCCCCAGCATTTT. Translation gives CASSFTPRGRGLNQPQHF. The V call is TRBV7-2, the J call TRBJ1-5, with D possibly TRBD1 on 5 matching bases. The CDR3 is 18 residues long. Trimming removed 3 bases at V and 3 bases at J, with 21 bases between. Germline assignment: CDR1 SGHTA and CDR2 FQGNSA.

The DNA of the CDR3 is TGTGCCAGCTCACCTGCAACTAGCGGGAGCTCCTACAATGAGCAGTTCTTC. Its protein product is CASSPATSGSSYNEQFF. The J gene is TRBJ2-1, the V gene TRBV18, with 11 bases fitting TRBD2. There are 17 residues in the CDR3. CDR1 is KGHSH and CDR2 is LQKENI in the germline V gene. After removal of 3 bases from V and 0 bases from J, the junction contained 4 bases not matched to a gene.

This rearrangement joins TRBV7-2 to TRBJ1-2; D is ambiguous. Germline V CDR1 and CDR2: SGHTA, FQGNSA. Trimming took 4 bases from V and 9 from J, leaving 21 bases between them. This CDR3 has 15 residues. The CDR3 nucleotides read TGTGCCAGCAGCTCATCCCGGCCTCTCCCGGGAAGCTACACCTTC. Translated: CASSSSRPLPGSYTF.

The chain couples TRBV6-5 to TRBJ1-6, with a weak D call TRBD1 (5 bases). Germline V gene lookup returns CDR1 MNHEY and CDR2 SVGAGI. The V and J ends lost 4 bases and 10 bases respectively, with 11 bases between them. The CDR3 spans 13 residues. The CDR3 nucleotides read TGTGCCAGCAGTTGGGCAGGGAACTCACCCCTCCACTTT. Translated: CASSWAGNSPLHF.

This rearrangement joins TRBV11-3 to TRBJ2-2; D gene unclear. The CDR3 covers 13 residues. Germline CDR1 is SGHNT and CDR2 is YENEEA. Trimming shortened V by 0 bases and J by 17 bases, and 16 bases separated the two germline ends. Written as DNA, the CDR3 is TGTGCCAGCAGCTTAGATTTCGCCCGCCCTAATTTTTTT. Translated, it gives CASSLDFARPNFF.

There are many counts of this clone. This chain joins TRBV15 and TRBJ2-7; 10 nucleotides match TRBD2. This CDR3 comprises 16 residues. The trim removed 1 base at V and 0 bases at J, leaving 3 bases unmatched. The V gene's germline CDR1 is LNHNV and CDR2 YYDKDF (reference sequence). The CDR3 nucleotides are TGTGCCACCAGCAGAGTAGCTAGCGGGAGCTCCTACGAGCAGTACTTC. It specifies CATSRVASGSSYEQYF.

The chain recombines TRBV6-5 with TRBJ2-6; D is unresolved. Trimming shortened V by 7 bases and J by 0 bases, and 7 bases separated the two germline ends. The germline CDR1 and CDR2 sequences are MNHEY and SVGAGI. The CDR3 extends over 14 amino acids. DNA for the CDR3: TGTGCCAGCAAAAAAATCTCTGGGGCCAACGTCCTGACTTTC. Its protein is CASKKISGANVLTF.

The chain is built from TRBV28 and TRBJ1-4, with D uncertain. Deletions cut 3 bases from V and 7 bases from J, with 3 bases between. Germline CDR1 MDHEN, CDR2 SYDVKM. The CDR3 runs to 11 residues. The CDR3 sequence: CASSFREKLFF. CDR3 bases: TGTGCCAGCAGTTTCCGTGAAAAACTGTTTTTT. The full variable domain, completed using reference TRBV28 and TRBJ1-4, is DVKVTQSSRYLVKRTGEKVFLECVQDMDHENMFWYRQDPGLGLRLIYFSYDVKMKEKGDIPEGYSVSREKKERFSLILESASTNQTSMYLCASSFREKLFFGSGTQLSVL.